This T cell receptor beta chain appears in the sequencing data of a study of T cell changes during pregnancy in multiple sclerosis. TCRdb keeps only in-frame clones here, not all; method: immunoSEQ multiplex PCR. The data contain about 40,000 clones, roughly 90% of them seen just once; the ten biggest clones take up around 4.1%. The CDR3 covers 13 residues. The J segment lost 8 bases and the V segment lost 11 bases, leaving 7 bases of the junction unmatched. This specimen consisted of CD8+ T cells from peripheral blood mononuclear cells, obtained in the first trimester of pregnancy. V usage is TRBV23-1 and J usage is TRBJ1-6, with TRBD1 identical over 9 bases. TRBV23-1 is an open reading frame, and its role is uncertain. The sequence was collected from a female donor with multiple sclerosis, enrolled in a pregnancy study. Here the CDR3 DNA reads TGCGCCGGACCGACAGGGGGAGATTCACCCCTCCACTTT. Translated: CAGPTGGDSPLHF.